This T cell receptor beta chain emerged from a study of identical twins. This clonotype was seen more than once but under ten times. Each CDR3 protein is one row after TCRdb ran MiXCR on the 5' RACE reads. The sample gives 750,000 to 950,000 distinct CDR3 sequences, 9% to 15% of which show up once; 1.5% to 2% is in the top ten. The CDR3 runs 14 residues. Trimming removed 6 bases from V and 2 bases from J, with 14 bases in between. The germline CDR1 and CDR2 sequences are DFQATT and SNEGSKA (reference sequence). This sample also belongs to another study, concerning yellow fever vaccine responses in identical twins.

The chain has TRBV20-1 and TRBJ2-1; a weak D match, TRBD2 (6 bases). The clonotype comes from a woman aged 18-29 years in good health. The sequenced material came from PBMCs. The CDR3 DNA is TGCAGTGCCATATCACGCGGGGCCTACAATGAGCAGTTCTTC. It is translated as CSAISRGAYNEQFF.